The 20 T cell receptor beta chains listed next were all sequenced from one sample in a study of CD8+ T cells in alopecia areata. RNA extraction and reverse transcription yielded cDNA as sequencing template. Generated by immunoSEQ multiplex PCR, the TCRdb table keeps only in-frame clones and is missing some. The table lists about 180,000 clones, just over 65% of them singletons. The input for sequencing was CD8+ T cells sorted from blood, taken at week 0. The receptors come from a human donor with alopecia areata.

This clone was counted between two and nine times. V and J are TRBV7-3 and TRBJ2-5; D is undetermined. The CDR3 is made up of 15 amino acids. The V end was cut by 5 bases, the J end by 5 bases, with 18 bases between. Germline CDR1 reads SGHTA; CDR2 reads FQGTGA. The DNA for the CDR3 is TGTGCCAGCAGCCCAAGTGGCGGACCTGGGGAGACCCAGTACTTC. Translating it yields CASSPSGGPGETQYF.

V usage is TRBV27 and J usage is TRBJ2-1, with D possibly being TRBD1 (6 bases). Trimming shortened V by 7 bases and J by 5 bases, and 12 bases separated the two germline ends. The CDR3 covers 13 residues. Germline CDR1 and CDR2: MNHEY and SMNVEV (reference sequence). The CDR3 DNA is TGTGCCAGCACCCGACAGGAAAACAATGAGCAGTTCTTC. Encoded protein: CASTRQENNEQFF.

V and J are TRBV2 and TRBJ1-1; D gene uncertain. Trimming left V 6 bases short and J 4 bases short, with 3 bases between. Germline-derived CDR1 and CDR2 are SNHLY and FYNNEI. The CDR3 length is 10 residues. CDR3 residues: CASRGTEAFF. CDR3 coding DNA: TGTGCCAGCAGGGGCACTGAAGCTTTCTTT.

The gene calls are TRBV5-6 and TRBJ1-5, with TRBD1 as a possible D gene (5 bases). Trimming stripped 4 bases from V and 6 bases from J, with 20 bases between. CDR3 size: 16 residues. Germline V gives CDR1 SGHDT, CDR2 YYEEEE. Written as DNA, the CDR3 is TGTGCCAGCAGCCCCTGGGTGTGGGGGGAGAGTCAGCCCCAGCATTTT. Residues: CASSPWVWGESQPQHF.

The chain carries TRBV5-1 and TRBJ1-2; 8 nucleotides agree with TRBD1. There are 16 residues in the CDR3. Per germline, CDR1 SGHRS and CDR2 YFSETQ. Trimming cost V 4 bases and J 6 bases; bases outside gene matches: 14. CDR3 DNA: TGCGCCAGCAGCGTTTCGGCAGGGGGCGCTGGGGATGGCTACACCTTC. Its protein is CASSVSAGGAGDGYTF.

This clone was detected only a few times. This rearrangement joins TRBV15 to TRBJ1-1, with no clear D. CDR3 length: 15 residues. V was trimmed by 5 bases and J by 4 bases, leaving 17 bases between them. Germline CDR1 reads LNHNV; CDR2 reads YYDKDF (reference sequence). The CDR3 DNA reads as TGTGCCACCAGCCCCGAGAGGCGAAGTAGCACTGAAGCTTTCTTT. Translated: CATSPERRSSTEAFF. Full variable domain (remainder filled in from reference TRBV15 and TRBJ1-1): DAMVIQNPRYQVTQFGKPVTLSCSQTLNHNVMYWYQQKSSQAPKLLFHYYDKDFNNEADTPDNFQSRRPNTSFCFLDIRSPGLGDTAMYLCATSPERRSSTEAFFGQGTRLTVV.

The chain carries TRBV15 and TRBJ2-1; 10 bases fit TRBD1. Germline-derived CDR1 and CDR2 are LNHNV and YYDKDF (reference sequence). This CDR3 has 13 residues. V was pared by 0 bases and J by 16 bases, with 6 bases of the junction left unmatched. CDR3 DNA sequence: TGTGCCACCAGCAGAGATTTTGCGACAGGGGGCTTCTTC. Protein: CATSRDFATGGFF.

The rearrangement joins TRBV30 to TRBJ1-1, with D tentatively TRBD1 (5 bases). Trimming shortened V by 0 bases and J by 0 bases, and 17 bases separated the two germline ends. The CDR3 loop spans 17 amino acids. CDR1 GTSNPN and CDR2 SVGIG come from the germline V gene (reference sequence). The CDR3 bases are TGTGCCTGGAGTGTATCGGGACCGATTTTTATGAACACTGAAGCTTTCTTT. It encodes CAWSVSGPIFMNTEAFF.

The J gene is TRBJ1-1, the V gene TRBV29-1; 7 nucleotides match TRBD1. Germline CDR1 reads SQVTM; CDR2 reads ANQGSEA. V was clipped by 6 bases and J by 5 bases; unmatched bases: 12. This CDR3 is 14 amino acids long. DNA for the CDR3: TGCAGCGTCAGGGGGGCACGGGTGGGGACTGAAGCTTTCTTT. Protein sequence: CSVRGARVGTEAFF.

V usage is TRBV2 and J usage is TRBJ1-2, with D maybe TRBD1 (5 bases). This CDR3 has 13 residues. V lost 4 bases to trimming and J lost 2 bases, with 8 bases between them. Germline-derived CDR1 and CDR2 are SNHLY and FYNNEI. In nucleotides, the CDR3 is TGTGCCAGCAGTGGAAGACAGAACTATGGCTACACCTTC. This sequence encodes CASSGRQNYGYTF.

The V gene is TRBV6-5, the J gene TRBJ1-5; tentative D call: TRBD1 (6 bases). This CDR3 has 14 residues. V was pared by 5 bases and J by 7 bases, with 15 bases between. The germline gives CDR1 MNHEY, CDR2 SVGAGI. CDR3 amino acids: CASSPLQGGQPQHF. CDR3 DNA sequence: TGTGCCAGCAGTCCCCTACAGGGCGGACAGCCCCAGCATTTT.

DNA of the CDR3: TGTGCCAGCAGCCAAGATCGAAATCAGCTCGAGCAGTTCTTC. Translating it yields CASSQDRNQLEQFF. The chain carries TRBV4-2 and TRBJ2-1, with unresolved D. The CDR3 contains 14 residues. V lost 0 bases and J lost 10, with 13 bases in between. In germline, CDR1 is LGHNA, CDR2 YNFKEQ.

This chain connects TRBV5-6 to TRBJ2-3; D could derive from TRBD1 or TRBD2 (5 bases each). From germline, CDR1 is SGHDT and CDR2 YYEEEE. V lost 3 bases and J lost 5, with 13 bases in between. The CDR3 has 14 residues. The CDR3 nucleotides read TGTGCCAGCAGCTACGGGGCCCTGGGAGATACGCAGTATTTT. This sequence encodes CASSYGALGDTQYF.

The rearrangement joins TRBV25-1 to TRBJ2-3; either TRBD1 or TRBD2 may fit D (6 bases each). The CDR3 extends over 14 amino acids. V shed 6 bases and J shed 6 bases, with 16 bases lying between them. Germline lookup yields CDR1 MGHDK and CDR2 SYGVNS. Here the CDR3 DNA reads TGTGCCAGCAGCTCAACCTGGGGGGCGGATACGCAGTATTTT. Amino acid sequence: CASSSTWGADTQYF.

The chain is built from TRBV7-6 and TRBJ2-7; D possibly corresponds to TRBD1 (7 bases). This CDR3 has 16 residues. V was clipped by 1 base and J by 0 bases, with 13 bases between them. Germline V gives CDR1 SGHVS, CDR2 FNYEAQ. The CDR3 DNA is TGTGCCAGCAGCTTAGGGGGGGACAGAAGCTCCTACGAGCAGTACTTC. This encodes CASSLGGDRSSYEQYF.

This clone was observed a few times. The identical CDR3 is also encoded by other nucleotide sequences in the sample. The chain couples TRBV2 to TRBJ2-1; D unresolved. Germline CDR1 and CDR2: SNHLY and FYNNEI. This CDR3 is 10 amino acids long. Trimming took 8 bases from V and 7 from J, leaving 6 bases between them. The CDR3 sequence: CASVGNEQFF. Written as DNA, the CDR3 is TGTGCCAGCGTTGGGAATGAGCAGTTCTTC.

This rearrangement joins TRBV6-5 to TRBJ1-5; no clear D. V lost 2 bases and J lost 3, with 8 bases in between. CDR3 length: 14 amino acids. Germline assignment: CDR1 MNHEY and CDR2 SVGAGI. In DNA form, the CDR3 reads TGTGCCAGCAGTTACGGGCAGGACAATCAGCCCCAGCATTTT. Encoded protein: CASSYGQDNQPQHF.

This rearrangement joins TRBV7-9 to TRBJ2-1; the match to TRBD2 covers 10 bases. V shed 5 bases, J shed 4 bases, and the junction held 5 bases outside the gene matches. The CDR3 covers 15 residues. Germline V gives CDR1 SEHNR, CDR2 FQNEAQ (reference sequence). CDR3 DNA sequence: TGTGCCAGCAGCCTTACTAGCGGGGTGTACAATGAGCAGTTCTTC. Residues: CASSLTSGVYNEQFF.

This clone has more than one count but fewer than ten. This chain joins TRBV2 and TRBJ2-1; no firm D call. Germline V CDR1 and CDR2: SNHLY, FYNNEI. V shed 7 bases and J shed 9 bases, with 10 bases lying between them. The CDR3 runs to 11 residues. The CDR3 is CASTSGLEQFF. The CDR3 region has the DNA TGTGCCAGCACTTCGGGTCTTGAGCAGTTCTTC.

The chain joins TRBV11-2 to TRBJ2-1; 12 bases align to TRBD2. The length of the CDR3 is 15 residues. The germline V gene encodes CDR1 SGHAT and CDR2 FQNNGV. V was clipped by 6 bases and J by 16 bases; unmatched bases: 16. CDR3 DNA sequence: TGTGCCAGCAGGGCCACACCAATGACTAGCGGGGGATATTTCTTC. Amino acid sequence: CASRATPMTSGGYFF.